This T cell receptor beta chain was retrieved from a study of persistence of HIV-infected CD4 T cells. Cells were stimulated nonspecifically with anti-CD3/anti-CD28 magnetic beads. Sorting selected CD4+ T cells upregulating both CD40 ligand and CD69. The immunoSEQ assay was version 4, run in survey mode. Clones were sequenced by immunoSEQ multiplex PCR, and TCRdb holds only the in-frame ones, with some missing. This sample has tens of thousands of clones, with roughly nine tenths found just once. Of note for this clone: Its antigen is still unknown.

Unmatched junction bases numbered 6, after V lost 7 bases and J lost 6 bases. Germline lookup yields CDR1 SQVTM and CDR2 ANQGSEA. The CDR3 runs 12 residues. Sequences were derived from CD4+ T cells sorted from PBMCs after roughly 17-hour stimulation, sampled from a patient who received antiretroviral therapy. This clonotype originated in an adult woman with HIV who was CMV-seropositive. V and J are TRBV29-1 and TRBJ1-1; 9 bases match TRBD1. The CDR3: CSAITGGPEAFF. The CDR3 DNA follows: TGCAGCGCAATAACAGGGGGCCCTGAAGCTTTCTTT.